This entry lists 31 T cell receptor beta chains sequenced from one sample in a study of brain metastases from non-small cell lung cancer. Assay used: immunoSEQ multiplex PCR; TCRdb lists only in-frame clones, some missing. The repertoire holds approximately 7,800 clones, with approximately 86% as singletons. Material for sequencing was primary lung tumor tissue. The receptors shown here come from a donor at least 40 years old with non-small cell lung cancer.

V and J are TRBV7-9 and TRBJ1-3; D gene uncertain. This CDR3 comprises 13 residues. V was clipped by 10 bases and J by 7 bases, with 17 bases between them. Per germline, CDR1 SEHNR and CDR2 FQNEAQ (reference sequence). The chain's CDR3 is CATPSGDFNTIYF. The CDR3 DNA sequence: TGTGCCACCCCATCGGGAGATTTCAACACCATATATTTT.

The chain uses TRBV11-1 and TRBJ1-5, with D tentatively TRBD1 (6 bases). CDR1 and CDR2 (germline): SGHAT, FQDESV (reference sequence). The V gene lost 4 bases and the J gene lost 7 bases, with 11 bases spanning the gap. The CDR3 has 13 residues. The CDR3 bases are TGTGCCAGCAGCTCACAGGGCGGGCAGCCCCAGCATTTT. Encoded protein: CASSSQGGQPQHF.

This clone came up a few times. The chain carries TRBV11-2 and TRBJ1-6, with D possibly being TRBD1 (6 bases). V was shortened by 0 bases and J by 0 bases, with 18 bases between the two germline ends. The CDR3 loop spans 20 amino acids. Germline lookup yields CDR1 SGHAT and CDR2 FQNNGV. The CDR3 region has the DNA TGTGCCAGCAGCTTAGATCCAGGGGAGAGAGTTAGCTCCTATAATTCACCCCTCCACTTT. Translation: CASSLDPGERVSSYNSPLHF. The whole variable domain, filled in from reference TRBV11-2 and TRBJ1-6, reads EAGVAQSPRYKIIEKRQSVAFWCNPISGHATLYWYQQILGQGPKLLIQFQNNGVVDDSQLPKDRFSAERLKGVDSTLKIQPAKLEDSAVYLCASSLDPGERVSSYNSPLHFGNGTRLTVT.

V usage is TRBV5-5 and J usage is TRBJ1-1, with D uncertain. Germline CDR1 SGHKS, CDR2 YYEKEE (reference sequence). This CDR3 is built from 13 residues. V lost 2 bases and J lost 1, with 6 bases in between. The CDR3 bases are TGTGCCAGCAGCTTCTCCGAGAACACTGAAGCTTTCTTT. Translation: CASSFSENTEAFF.

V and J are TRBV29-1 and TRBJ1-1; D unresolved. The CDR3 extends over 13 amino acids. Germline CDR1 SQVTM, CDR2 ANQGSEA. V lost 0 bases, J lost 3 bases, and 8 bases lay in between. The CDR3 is CSVEEGGDTEAFF. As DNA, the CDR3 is TGCAGCGTTGAAGAAGGTGGTGACACTGAAGCTTTCTTT.

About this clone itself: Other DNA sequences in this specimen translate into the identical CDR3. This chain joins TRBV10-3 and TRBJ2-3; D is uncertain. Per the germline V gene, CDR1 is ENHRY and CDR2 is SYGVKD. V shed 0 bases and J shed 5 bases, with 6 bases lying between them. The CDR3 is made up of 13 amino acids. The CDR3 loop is CAISESTGDTQYF. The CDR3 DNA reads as TGTGCCATCAGTGAGTCGACGGGAGATACGCAGTATTTT.

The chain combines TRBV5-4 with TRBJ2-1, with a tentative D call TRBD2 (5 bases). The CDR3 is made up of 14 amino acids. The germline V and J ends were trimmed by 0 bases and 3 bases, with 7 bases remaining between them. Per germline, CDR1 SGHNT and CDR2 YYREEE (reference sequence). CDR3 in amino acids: CASSLGGIYNEQFF. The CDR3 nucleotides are TGTGCCAGCAGCTTGGGAGGGATCTACAATGAGCAGTTCTTC.

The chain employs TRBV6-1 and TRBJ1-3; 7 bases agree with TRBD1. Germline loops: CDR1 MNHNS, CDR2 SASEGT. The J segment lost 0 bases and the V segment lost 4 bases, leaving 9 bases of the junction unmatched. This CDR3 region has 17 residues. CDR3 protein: CASSGMRTGSSGNTIYF. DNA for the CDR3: TGTGCCAGCAGTGGGATGCGGACAGGATCCTCTGGAAACACCATATATTTT.

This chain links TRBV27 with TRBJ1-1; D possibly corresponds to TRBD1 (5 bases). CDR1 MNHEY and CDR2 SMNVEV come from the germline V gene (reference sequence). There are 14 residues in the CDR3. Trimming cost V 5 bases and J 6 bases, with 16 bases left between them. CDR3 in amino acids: CASSMVREGSEAFF. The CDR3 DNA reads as TGTGCCAGCAGTATGGTCAGGGAAGGCTCTGAAGCTTTCTTT.

This CDR3 is CARQSNTEAFF. CDR3 coding DNA: TGTGCCAGACAGTCGAACACTGAAGCTTTCTTT. The chain joins TRBV2 to TRBJ1-1, with D hard to call. Germline lookup yields CDR1 SNHLY and CDR2 FYNNEI. The CDR3 contains 11 residues. V lost 9 bases and J lost 1, with 6 bases in between.

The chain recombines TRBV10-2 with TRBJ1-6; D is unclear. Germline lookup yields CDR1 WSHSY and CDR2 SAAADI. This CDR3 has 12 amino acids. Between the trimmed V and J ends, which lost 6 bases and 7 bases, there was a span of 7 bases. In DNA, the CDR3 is TGCGCCAGCAGAGAACTCAATTCACCCCTCCACTTT. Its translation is CASRELNSPLHF.

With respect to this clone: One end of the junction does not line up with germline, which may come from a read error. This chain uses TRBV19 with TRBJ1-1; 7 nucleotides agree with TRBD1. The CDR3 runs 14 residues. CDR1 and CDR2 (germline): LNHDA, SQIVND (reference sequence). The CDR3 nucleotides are TGTGCCAGTAGTGCCGGACAGGTGAATACTGAAGCTTTCTTT. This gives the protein CASSAGQVNTEAFF.

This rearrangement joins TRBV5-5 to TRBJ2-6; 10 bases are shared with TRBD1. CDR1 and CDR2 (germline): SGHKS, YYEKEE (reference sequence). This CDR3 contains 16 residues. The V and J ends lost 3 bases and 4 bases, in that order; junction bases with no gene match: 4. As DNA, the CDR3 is TGTGCCAGCAGCTGGGGACAGGGGTTAGGGGCCAACGTCCTGACTTTC. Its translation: CASSWGQGLGANVLTF.

CDR3 bases: TGTGCCAGCAGCGTGGAGTACTCTGGAAACACCATATATTTT. Amino acid sequence: CASSVEYSGNTIYF. The chain carries TRBV6-2 or TRBV6-3 and TRBJ1-3, with D hard to call. V lost 6 bases and J 0 bases, leaving 9 bases between the germline ends. The CDR3 is 14 residues long. The germline gives CDR1 MNHEY, CDR2 SVGEGT.

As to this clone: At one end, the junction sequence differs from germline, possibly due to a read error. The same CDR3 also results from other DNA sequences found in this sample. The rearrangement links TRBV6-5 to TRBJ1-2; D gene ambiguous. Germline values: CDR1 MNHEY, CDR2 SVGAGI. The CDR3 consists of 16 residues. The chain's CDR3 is CASSYSADNPTNGYTF. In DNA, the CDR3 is TGTGCCAGTAGTTACTCGGCCGACAACCCCACTAATGGCTACACCTTC.

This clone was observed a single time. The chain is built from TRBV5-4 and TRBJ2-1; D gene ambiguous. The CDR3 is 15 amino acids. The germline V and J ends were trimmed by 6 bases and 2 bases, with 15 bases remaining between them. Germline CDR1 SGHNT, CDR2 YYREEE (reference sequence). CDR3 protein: CASTPAIGTYNEQFF. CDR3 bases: TGTGCCAGCACCCCCGCGATAGGGACCTACAATGAGCAGTTCTTC.

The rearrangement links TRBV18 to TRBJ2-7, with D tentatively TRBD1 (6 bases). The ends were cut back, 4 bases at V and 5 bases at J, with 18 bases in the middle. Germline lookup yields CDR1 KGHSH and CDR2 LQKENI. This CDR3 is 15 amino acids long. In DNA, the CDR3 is TGTGCCAGCTCACTCGAGAGGGGAGAGGGGGACGAGCAGTACTTC. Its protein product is CASSLERGEGDEQYF.

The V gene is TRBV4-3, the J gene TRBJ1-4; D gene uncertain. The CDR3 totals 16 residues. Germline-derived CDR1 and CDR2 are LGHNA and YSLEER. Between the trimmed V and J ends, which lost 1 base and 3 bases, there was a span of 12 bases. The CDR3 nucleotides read TGCGCCAGCAGCCAAGTCTCATGGGCGGCTAATGAAAAACTGTTTTTT. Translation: CASSQVSWAANEKLFF.

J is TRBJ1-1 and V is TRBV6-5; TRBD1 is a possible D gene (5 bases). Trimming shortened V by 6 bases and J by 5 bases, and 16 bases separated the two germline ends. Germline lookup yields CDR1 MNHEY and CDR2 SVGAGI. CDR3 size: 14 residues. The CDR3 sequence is CASSFTGSGTEAFF. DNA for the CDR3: TGTGCCAGCAGCTTTACAGGATCAGGGACTGAAGCTTTCTTT.

CDR3 nucleotides: TGTGCCAGCAGCCCGACTGGGACTAATGAAAAACTGTTTTTT. Amino acid sequence: CASSPTGTNEKLFF. The genes are TRBV9 and TRBJ1-4; D is unclear. The V end was cut by 4 bases, the J end by 2 bases, with 9 bases between. The CDR3 totals 14 residues. Germline loops: CDR1 SGDLS, CDR2 YYNGEE.

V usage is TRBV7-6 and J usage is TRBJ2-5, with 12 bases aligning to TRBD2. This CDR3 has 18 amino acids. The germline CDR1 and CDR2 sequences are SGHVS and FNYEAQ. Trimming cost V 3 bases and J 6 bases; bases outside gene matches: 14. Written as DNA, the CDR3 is TGTGCCAGCAGCTTTCAGACTAGCGGGGGCCCCGGGAGAAAGACCCAGTACTTC. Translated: CASSFQTSGGPGRKTQYF.

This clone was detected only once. The CDR3 coding sequence is TGTGCCTGGAGTGGAATAAGCACAGATACGCAGTATTTT. Its translation is CAWSGISTDTQYF. V and J are TRBV30 and TRBJ2-3; D not certain. The CDR3 length is 13 residues. Trimming took off 1 base at V and 0 bases at J, with 5 bases between the two ends. Germline V CDR1 and CDR2: GTSNPN, SVGIG (reference sequence).

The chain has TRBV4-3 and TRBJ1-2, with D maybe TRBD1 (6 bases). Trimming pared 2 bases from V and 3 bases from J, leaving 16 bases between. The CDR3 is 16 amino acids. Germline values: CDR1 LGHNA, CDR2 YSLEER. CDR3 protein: CASSQHLQGRDYGYTF. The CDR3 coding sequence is TGCGCCAGCAGCCAACACCTACAGGGACGGGACTATGGCTACACCTTC.

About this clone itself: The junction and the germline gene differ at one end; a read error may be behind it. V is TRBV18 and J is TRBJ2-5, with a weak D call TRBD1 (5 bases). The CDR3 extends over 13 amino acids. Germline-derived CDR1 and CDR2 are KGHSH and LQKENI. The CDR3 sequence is CASSQGNQETQYF. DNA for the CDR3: TGTGCCAGCTCACAGGGGAACCAAGAAACCCAGTACTTC.

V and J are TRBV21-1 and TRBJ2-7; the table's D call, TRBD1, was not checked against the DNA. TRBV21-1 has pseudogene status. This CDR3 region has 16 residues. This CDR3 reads CASSSDIGQGAREQYF. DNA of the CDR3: TGTGCCAGCAGCAGCGACATAGGACAGGGGGCGAGGGAGCAGTACTTC.

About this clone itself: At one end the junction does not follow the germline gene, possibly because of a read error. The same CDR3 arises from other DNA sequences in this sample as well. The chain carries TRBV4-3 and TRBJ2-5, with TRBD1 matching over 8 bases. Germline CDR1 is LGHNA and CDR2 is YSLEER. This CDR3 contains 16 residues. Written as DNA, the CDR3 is TGCGCCAGCAGCCAAGATCAGGGACAGGAACAAGAGACTCAGTACTTC. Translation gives CASSQDQGQEQETQYF.

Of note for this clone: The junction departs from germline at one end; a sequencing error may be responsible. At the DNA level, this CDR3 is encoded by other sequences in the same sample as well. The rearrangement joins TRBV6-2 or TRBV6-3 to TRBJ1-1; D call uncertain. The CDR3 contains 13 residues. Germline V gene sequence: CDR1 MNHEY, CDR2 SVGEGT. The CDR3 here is CASSYGENTEAFF. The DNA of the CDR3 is TGTGCCAGTAGTTACGGCGAGAACACTGAAGCTTTCTTT.

The CDR3 DNA is TGTGCCAGCAGAGGGATAGGGGGATACGAGCAGTACTTC. It is translated as CASRGIGGYEQYF. The chain employs TRBV2 and TRBJ2-7, with a weak D call TRBD1 (6 bases). The CDR3 extends over 13 amino acids. Trimming pared 6 bases from V and 4 bases from J, leaving 13 bases between. CDR1 SNHLY and CDR2 FYNNEI come from the germline V gene.

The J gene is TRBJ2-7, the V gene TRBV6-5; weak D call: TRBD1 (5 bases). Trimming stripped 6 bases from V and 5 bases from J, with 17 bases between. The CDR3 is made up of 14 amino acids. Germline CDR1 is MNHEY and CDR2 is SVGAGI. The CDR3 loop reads CASSPAPKGDEQYF. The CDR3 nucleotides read TGTGCCAGCAGCCCGGCCCCAAAAGGGGACGAGCAGTACTTC.

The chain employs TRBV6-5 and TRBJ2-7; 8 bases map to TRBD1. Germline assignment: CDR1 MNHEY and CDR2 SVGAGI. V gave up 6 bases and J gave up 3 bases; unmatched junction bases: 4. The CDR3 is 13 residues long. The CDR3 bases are TGTGCCAGCAGACGGACAGGGTTCTACGAGCAGTACTTC. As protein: CASRRTGFYEQYF.

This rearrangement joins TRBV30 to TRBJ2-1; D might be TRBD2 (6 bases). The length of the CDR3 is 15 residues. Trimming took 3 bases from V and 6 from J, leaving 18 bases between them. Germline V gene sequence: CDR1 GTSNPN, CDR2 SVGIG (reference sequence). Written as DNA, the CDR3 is TGTGCCTGGAGGTTAGCGGCCTTGGGTGGCAATGAGCAGTTCTTC. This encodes CAWRLAALGGNEQFF.